These 26 T cell receptor beta chains came from one sample sequenced in a study of shared clonotypes between healthy human individuals. The data were produced by immunoSEQ multiplex PCR, yet TCRdb's version contains in-frame clones alone and is incomplete. Among 950,000 to 1,300,000 clones listed, around 76% were seen once. Material for sequencing was memory CD4+ T cells sorted from blood. Subset reported: CD45RA-negative fraction. Receptors were obtained from a man younger than 30 in good health.

This clone appeared a few times. V is TRBV9 and J is TRBJ2-7; weak D call: TRBD1 (6 bases). This CDR3 comprises 15 residues. Germline CDR1 reads SGDLS; CDR2 reads YYNGEE. V lost 2 bases and J 2 bases, leaving 14 bases between the germline ends. CDR3 protein: CASSVRGGPTYEQYF. The CDR3 bases are TGTGCCAGCAGCGTGAGAGGGGGTCCAACCTACGAGCAGTACTTC.

This clone is a singleton in its sample. The rearrangement joins TRBV7-9 to TRBJ1-5; 8 nucleotides line up with TRBD1. This CDR3 region has 14 residues. V lost 6 bases and J lost 6; bases outside the gene matches: 7. Germline lookup yields CDR1 SEHNR and CDR2 FQNEAQ (reference sequence). CDR3 DNA: TGTGCCAGCAGTGGCGGGACAGGCGGTCAGCCCCAGCATTTT. It codes for CASSGGTGGQPQHF.

V gene TRBV9 combines with J gene TRBJ2-3, with D maybe TRBD2 (6 bases). Germline CDR1 and CDR2: SGDLS and YYNGEE. The CDR3 loop spans 13 amino acids. V lost 6 bases and J lost 2, with 10 bases in between. CDR3 sequence: CASTSATTDTQYF. The CDR3 nucleotides are TGTGCCAGCACTAGCGCCACCACAGATACGCAGTATTTT.

This chain joins TRBV18 and TRBJ2-1; the D gene is possibly TRBD2 (6 bases). Germline CDR1 is KGHSH and CDR2 is LQKENI. V was shortened by 5 bases and J by 15 bases, with 20 bases between the two germline ends. CDR3 length: 13 amino acids. The CDR3 coding sequence is TGTGCCAGCTCATCGGAGGGAGCGATCAGCGCGTTCTTC. This encodes CASSSEGAISAFF.

The chain links TRBV7-3 to TRBJ2-5; 12 bases match TRBD2. Germline lookup yields CDR1 SGHTA and CDR2 FQGTGA. V was clipped by 4 bases and J by 2 bases; unmatched bases: 2. The CDR3 contains 15 residues. CDR3 coding DNA: TGTGCCAGCAGCTCGACTAGCGGGAGTCAAGAGACCCAGTACTTC. Its translation: CASSSTSGSQETQYF. Based on the CDR3 plus reference TRBV7-3 and TRBJ2-5, the full variable domain is GAGVSQTPSNKVTEKGKYVELRCDPISGHTALYWYRQSLGQGPEFLIYFQGTGAADDSGLPNDRFFAVRPEGSVSTLKIQRTERGDSAVYLCASSSTSGSQETQYFGPGTRLLVL.

The chain carries TRBV28 and TRBJ1-3; no reliable D call. Germline CDR1 is MDHEN and CDR2 is SYDVKM. This CDR3 spans 15 amino acids. The V gene lost 7 bases and the J gene lost 1 base, with 14 bases spanning the gap. CDR3 coding DNA: TGTGCCAGCACCCCTTCCTCGGGATCTGGAAACACCATATATTTT. Protein product: CASTPSSGSGNTIYF.

The chain employs TRBV9 and TRBJ2-1, with D perhaps matching TRBD1 (6 bases). V lost 3 bases, J lost 10 bases, and 17 bases lay in between. Germline V gives CDR1 SGDLS, CDR2 YYNGEE. The CDR3 is 14 amino acids. CDR3 protein: CASSDQTGHREQFF. The DNA of the CDR3 is TGTGCCAGCAGCGATCAAACAGGGCATAGGGAGCAGTTCTTC. Filled out from reference TRBV9 and TRBJ2-1, the complete variable domain reads DSGVTQTPKHLITATGQRVTLRCSPRSGDLSVYWYQQSLDQGLQFLIQYYNGEERAKGNILERFSAQQFPDLHSELNLSSLELGDSALYFCASSDQTGHREQFFGPGTRLTVL.

The chain links TRBV2 to TRBJ1-5; the match to TRBD1 covers 7 bases. Trimming took 7 bases from V and 6 from J; bases not matched to a gene: 15. The CDR3 has 16 residues. Germline V gene sequence: CDR1 SNHLY, CDR2 FYNNEI. CDR3 in DNA: TGTGCCAGCACCTTTGTGAGGGGGCAGCTCGGTCAGCCCCAGCATTTT. Its translation is CASTFVRGQLGQPQHF.

This clone appeared once. This rearrangement joins TRBV28 to TRBJ1-1, with TRBD1 as a possible D gene (6 bases). V was cut by 8 bases and J by 0 bases, with 13 bases left in between. There are 14 residues in the CDR3. Germline V gene data show CDR1 as MDHEN and CDR2 as SYDVKM. In DNA, the CDR3 is TGTGCCAGCCATCTACAGGGAATGAACACTGAAGCTTTCTTT. This translates into CASHLQGMNTEAFF. Looking up the rest from reference TRBV28 and TRBJ1-1 gives the full variable domain: DVKVTQSSRYLVKRTGEKVFLECVQDMDHENMFWYRQDPGLGLRLIYFSYDVKMKEKGDIPEGYSVSREKKERFSLILESASTNQTSMYLCASHLQGMNTEAFFGQGTRLTVV.

This clone was counted between two and nine times. This chain uses TRBV6-6 with TRBJ1-4, with D possibly being TRBD1 (6 bases). Germline CDR1 reads MNHNY; CDR2 reads SVGAGI (reference sequence). This CDR3 region has 14 residues. V lost 0 bases and J 6 bases, leaving 8 bases between the germline ends. The CDR3 sequence is CASSYSTGHEKLFF. DNA of the CDR3: TGTGCCAGCAGTTACTCGACAGGCCATGAAAAACTGTTTTTT.

The chain employs TRBV18 and TRBJ2-3; a possible D gene is TRBD2 (6 bases). Per the germline V gene, CDR1 is KGHSH and CDR2 is LQKENI. This CDR3 comprises 16 residues. V was shortened by 0 bases and J by 2 bases, with 12 bases between the two germline ends. The CDR3, as DNA: TGTGCCAGCTCACCACCGGGCCTAGCGTACACAGATACGCAGTATTTT. It yields the protein CASSPPGLAYTDTQYF.

This clone appeared a few times. This chain joins TRBV19 and TRBJ2-7, with 8 positions matching TRBD1. With 5 bases clipped from V and 7 bases from J, the junction kept 16 bases outside the gene matches. CDR1 and CDR2 (germline): LNHDA, SQIVND (reference sequence). CDR3 length equals 16 residues. The CDR3 DNA reads as TGTGCCAGTAGTGTCGACAGGGGCTACCCTCGGGGGGAGCAGTACTTC. Translating it yields CASSVDRGYPRGEQYF.

This chain joins TRBV6-1 and TRBJ1-2; TRBD1 agrees at 8 bases. V was pared by 3 bases and J by 2 bases, with 8 bases of the junction left unmatched. The V gene's germline CDR1 is MNHNS and CDR2 SASEGT. This CDR3 region has 16 residues. This chain's CDR3 is CASSDMAGTGNYGYTF. CDR3 bases: TGTGCCAGCAGTGACATGGCCGGGACAGGCAACTATGGCTACACCTTC.

The table lists this clone with a few counts. The CDR3 loop reads CASSSQTGKDEQYF. DNA for the CDR3: TGCGCCAGCAGCTCACAGACAGGGAAAGACGAGCAGTACTTC. The chain has TRBV5-1 and TRBJ2-7; 7 bases agree with TRBD1. V lost 3 bases to trimming and J lost 5 bases; unmatched junction nucleotides: 8. In germline, CDR1 is SGHRS, CDR2 YFSETQ. The CDR3 is 14 amino acids.

The chain couples TRBV19 to TRBJ1-2, with D possibly TRBD1 on 5 matching bases. Trimming cost V 7 bases and J 4 bases, with 10 bases left between them. This CDR3 is 12 amino acids long. Looked up from germline, CDR1 is LNHDA and CDR2 is SQIVND (reference sequence). The CDR3: CASNQGGYGYTF. The CDR3 DNA follows: TGTGCCAGTAACCAGGGTGGCTATGGCTACACCTTC.

This CDR3 is CASSSGPPRDEQYF. In DNA form, the CDR3 reads TGCGCCAGCAGCTCGGGACCGCCTAGGGACGAGCAGTACTTC. The chain joins TRBV5-1 to TRBJ2-7; perhaps D is TRBD1 or TRBD2 (5 bases each). The CDR3 covers 14 residues. Trimming took off 3 bases at V and 5 bases at J, with 15 bases between the two ends. Per the germline V gene, CDR1 is SGHRS and CDR2 is YFSETQ.

The J gene is TRBJ2-5, the V gene TRBV6-1; maybe TRBD2 (6 bases). CDR1 MNHNS and CDR2 SASEGT come from the germline V gene. The CDR3 has 12 amino acids. The CDR3 sequence is CASGQGQETQYF. CDR3 bases: TGTGCAAGCGGGCAGGGACAAGAGACCCAGTACTTC.

With regard to this clone: An end of the junction differs from the germline gene, which may be a read error. The CDR3 bases are TGTGCCTGGAGTGTAAGGGAACGGGAGACCCGGTACTTC. Protein product: CAWSVRERETRYF. The V and J genes are TRBV30 and TRBJ2-5; D perhaps matches TRBD2 (6 bases). CDR3 length equals 13 residues. CDR1 is GTSNPN and CDR2 is SVGIG in the germline V gene (reference sequence).

The chain uses TRBV28 and TRBJ1-2; 7 nucleotides agree with TRBD1. The CDR3 has 14 residues. After removal of 10 bases from V and 2 bases from J, the junction contained 10 bases not matched to a gene. Per the germline V gene, CDR1 is MDHEN and CDR2 is SYDVKM. The CDR3 loop is CATKTGPVNYGYTF. In nucleotides, the CDR3 is TGTGCCACCAAGACAGGGCCCGTCAACTATGGCTACACCTTC.

This sequence joins TRBV18 and TRBJ2-1; 8 nucleotides match TRBD1. This CDR3 comprises 15 residues. The ends lost 3 bases at V and 5 bases at J; junction bases unmatched: 6. The germline V gene has CDR1 KGHSH and CDR2 LQKENI. CDR3 coding DNA: TGTGCCAGCTCACCCAACAGGGGGGATCACAATGAGCAGTTCTTC. It specifies CASSPNRGDHNEQFF.

The rearrangement uses TRBV10-1 and TRBJ1-1, with D maybe TRBD1 (6 bases). This CDR3 has 13 residues. V was pared by 5 bases and J by 5 bases, with 12 bases between. Per the germline V gene, CDR1 is WNHNN and CDR2 is SYGVQD (reference sequence). CDR3 sequence (DNA): TGCGCCAGCAGTCAAGGGGGACAAACTGAAGCTTTCTTT. Its translation: CASSQGGQTEAFF.

CDR3 protein: CASSPLGGPYPYGYTF. The DNA for the CDR3 is TGCGCCAGCAGCCCCCTGGGGGGGCCCTACCCGTATGGCTACACCTTC. V is TRBV4-1 and J is TRBJ1-2, with a weak D call TRBD1 (6 bases). The germline V gene encodes CDR1 MGHRA and CDR2 YSYEKL. The V gene lost 4 bases and the J gene lost 5 bases, with 20 bases spanning the gap. This CDR3 comprises 16 residues.

Remarks on this clone: Other DNA sequences in the same sample also yield this CDR3. The chain carries TRBV28 and TRBJ2-7; D gene unclear. The CDR3 has 11 amino acids. Trimming took 4 bases from V and 3 from J, leaving 4 bases between them. The V gene's germline CDR1 is MDHEN and CDR2 SYDVKM. The CDR3 DNA follows: TGTGCCAGCAGTTCCAGCTACGAGCAGTACTTC. Its translation: CASSSSYEQYF.

This rearrangement joins TRBV14 to TRBJ2-5, with D perhaps matching TRBD1 (5 bases). The CDR3 runs to 15 residues. Germline V gives CDR1 SGHDN, CDR2 FVKESK. V was trimmed by 3 bases and J by 5 bases, leaving 16 bases between them. CDR3 coding DNA: TGTGCCAGCAGCCAGGCAAGGGGTTTCGGGGAGACCCAGTACTTC. Translated: CASSQARGFGETQYF.

The V and J genes are TRBV18 and TRBJ1-2, with D possibly being TRBD1 (5 bases). Trimming removed 2 bases at V and 4 bases at J, with 14 bases between. In germline, CDR1 is KGHSH, CDR2 LQKENI. The CDR3 loop spans 15 amino acids. CDR3 bases: TGTGCCAGCTCACCAATGGGGGTAGGGTCCTATGGCTACACCTTC. As protein: CASSPMGVGSYGYTF.

The J gene is TRBJ1-5, the V gene TRBV6-6; D is unclear. The CDR3 totals 12 residues. V was trimmed by 2 bases and J by 4 bases, leaving 3 bases between them. CDR1 is MNHNY, CDR2 SVGAGI, per germline (reference sequence). The CDR3 loop reads CASSYTNQPQHF. The CDR3 DNA reads as TGTGCCAGCAGTTACACTAATCAGCCCCAGCATTTT.